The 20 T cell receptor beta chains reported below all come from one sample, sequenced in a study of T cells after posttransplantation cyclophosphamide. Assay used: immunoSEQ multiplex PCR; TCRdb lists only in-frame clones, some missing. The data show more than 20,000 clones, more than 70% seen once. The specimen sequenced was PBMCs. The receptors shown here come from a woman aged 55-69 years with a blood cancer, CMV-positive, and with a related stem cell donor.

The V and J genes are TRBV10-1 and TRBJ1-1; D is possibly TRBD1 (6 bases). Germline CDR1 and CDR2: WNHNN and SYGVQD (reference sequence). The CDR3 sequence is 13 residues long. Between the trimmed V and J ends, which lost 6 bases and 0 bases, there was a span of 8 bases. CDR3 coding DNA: TGCGCCAGCAGCAGGGACATGAACACTGAAGCTTTCTTT. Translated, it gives CASSRDMNTEAFF.

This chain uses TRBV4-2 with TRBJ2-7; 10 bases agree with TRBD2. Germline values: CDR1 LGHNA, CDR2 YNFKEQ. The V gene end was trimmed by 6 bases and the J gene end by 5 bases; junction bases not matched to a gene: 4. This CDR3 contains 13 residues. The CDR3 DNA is TGTGCCAGCAGAGCGGGAGGGCCTGACGAGCAGTACTTC. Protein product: CASRAGGPDEQYF.

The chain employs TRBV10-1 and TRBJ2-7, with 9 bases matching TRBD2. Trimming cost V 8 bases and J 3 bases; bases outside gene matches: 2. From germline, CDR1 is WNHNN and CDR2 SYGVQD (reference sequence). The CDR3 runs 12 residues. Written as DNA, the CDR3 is TGCGCCAGCTTTAGCGGGAGCTACGAGCAGTACTTC. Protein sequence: CASFSGSYEQYF.

The CDR3 loop is CASSRGGGHYGYTF. CDR3 bases: TGTGCCAGTAGTAGAGGAGGGGGCCACTATGGCTACACCTTC. The chain has TRBV19 and TRBJ1-2; 7 nucleotides align to TRBD1. V trimming: 4 bases; J trimming: 3 bases; junction bases outside the gene matches: 5. The CDR3 has 14 amino acids. The germline V gene encodes CDR1 LNHDA and CDR2 SQIVND (reference sequence).

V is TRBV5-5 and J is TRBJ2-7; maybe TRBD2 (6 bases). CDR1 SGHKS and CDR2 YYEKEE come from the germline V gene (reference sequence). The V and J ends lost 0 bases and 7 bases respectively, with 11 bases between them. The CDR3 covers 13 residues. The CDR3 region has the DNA TGTGCCAGCAGCTTGGAGGCGGGATGGGAGCAGTACTTC. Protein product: CASSLEAGWEQYF.

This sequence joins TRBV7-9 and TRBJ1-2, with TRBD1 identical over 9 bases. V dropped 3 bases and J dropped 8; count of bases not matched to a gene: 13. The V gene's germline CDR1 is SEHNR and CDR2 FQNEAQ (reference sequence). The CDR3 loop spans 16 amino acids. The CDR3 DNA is TGTGCCAGCAGCTTGAGGACAGGGGTAAGGGAGAGCGGCTACACCTTC. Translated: CASSLRTGVRESGYTF.

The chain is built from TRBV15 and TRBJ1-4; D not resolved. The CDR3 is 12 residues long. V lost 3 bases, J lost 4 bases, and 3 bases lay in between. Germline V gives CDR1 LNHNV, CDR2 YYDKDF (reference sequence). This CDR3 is CATSRYNEKLFF. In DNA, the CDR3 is TGTGCCACCAGCAGGTATAATGAAAAACTGTTTTTT.

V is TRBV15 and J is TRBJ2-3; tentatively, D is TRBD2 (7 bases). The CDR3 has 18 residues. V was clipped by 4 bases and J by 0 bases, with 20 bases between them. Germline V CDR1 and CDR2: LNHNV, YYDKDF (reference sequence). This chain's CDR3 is CATSKGGMRRTSTDTQYF. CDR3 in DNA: TGTGCCACCAGCAAGGGGGGGATGAGACGGACTAGCACAGATACGCAGTATTTT. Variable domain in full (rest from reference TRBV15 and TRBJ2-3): DAMVIQNPRYQVTQFGKPVTLSCSQTLNHNVMYWYQQKSSQAPKLLFHYYDKDFNNEADTPDNFQSRRPNTSFCFLDIRSPGLGDTAMYLCATSKGGMRRTSTDTQYFGPGTRLTVL.

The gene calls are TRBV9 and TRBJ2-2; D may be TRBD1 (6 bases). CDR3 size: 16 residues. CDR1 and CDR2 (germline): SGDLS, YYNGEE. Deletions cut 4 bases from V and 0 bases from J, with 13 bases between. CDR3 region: CASSRRGTSNTGELFF. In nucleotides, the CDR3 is TGTGCCAGCAGCAGAAGAGGGACATCGAACACCGGGGAGCTGTTTTTT.

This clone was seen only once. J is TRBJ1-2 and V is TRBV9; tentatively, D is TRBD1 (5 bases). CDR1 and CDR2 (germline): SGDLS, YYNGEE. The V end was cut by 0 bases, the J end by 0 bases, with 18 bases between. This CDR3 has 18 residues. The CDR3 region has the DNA TGTGCCAGCAGCGTAGACCTTCCCGGTGGAGGGGCTAACTATGGCTACACCTTC. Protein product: CASSVDLPGGGANYGYTF.

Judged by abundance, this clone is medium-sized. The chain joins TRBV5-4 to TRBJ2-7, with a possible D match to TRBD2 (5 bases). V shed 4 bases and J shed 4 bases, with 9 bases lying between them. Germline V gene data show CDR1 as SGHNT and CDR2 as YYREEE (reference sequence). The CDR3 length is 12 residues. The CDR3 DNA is TGTGCCAGCAGCCGGGGAGTTTACGAGCAGTACTTC. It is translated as CASSRGVYEQYF.

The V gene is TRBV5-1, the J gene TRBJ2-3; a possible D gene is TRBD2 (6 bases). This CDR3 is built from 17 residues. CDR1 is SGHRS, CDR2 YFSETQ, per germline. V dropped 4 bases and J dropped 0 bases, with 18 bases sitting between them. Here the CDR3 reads CASSLTRRVTSTDTQYF. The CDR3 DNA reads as TGCGCCAGCAGCCTGACGAGGAGGGTCACTAGCACAGATACGCAGTATTTT.

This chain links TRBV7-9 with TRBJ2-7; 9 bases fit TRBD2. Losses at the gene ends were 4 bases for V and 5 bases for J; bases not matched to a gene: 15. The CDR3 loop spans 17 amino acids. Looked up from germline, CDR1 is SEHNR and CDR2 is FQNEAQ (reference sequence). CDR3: CASSSKRASGIHDEQYF. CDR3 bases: TGTGCCAGCAGCTCAAAGCGGGCTAGCGGGATTCACGACGAGCAGTACTTC.

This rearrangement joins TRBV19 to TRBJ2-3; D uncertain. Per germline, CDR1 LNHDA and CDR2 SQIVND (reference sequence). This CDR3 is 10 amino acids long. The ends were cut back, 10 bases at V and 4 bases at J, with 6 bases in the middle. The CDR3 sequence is CAIPADTQYF. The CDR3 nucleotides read TGTGCCATCCCAGCAGATACGCAGTATTTT.

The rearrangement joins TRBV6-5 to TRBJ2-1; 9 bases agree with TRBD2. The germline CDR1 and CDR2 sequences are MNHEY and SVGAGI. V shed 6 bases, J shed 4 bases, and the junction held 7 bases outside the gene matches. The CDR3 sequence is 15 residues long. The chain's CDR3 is CASSTPGLAYNEQFF. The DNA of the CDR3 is TGTGCCAGCAGCACACCGGGACTAGCTTACAATGAGCAGTTCTTC.

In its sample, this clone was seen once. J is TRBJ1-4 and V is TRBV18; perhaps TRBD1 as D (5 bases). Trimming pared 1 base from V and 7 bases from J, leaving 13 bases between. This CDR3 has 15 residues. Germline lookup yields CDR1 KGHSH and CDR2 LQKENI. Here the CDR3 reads CASSPRDKGVEKLFF. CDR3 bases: TGTGCCAGCTCACCACGAGATAAAGGGGTTGAAAAACTGTTTTTT.

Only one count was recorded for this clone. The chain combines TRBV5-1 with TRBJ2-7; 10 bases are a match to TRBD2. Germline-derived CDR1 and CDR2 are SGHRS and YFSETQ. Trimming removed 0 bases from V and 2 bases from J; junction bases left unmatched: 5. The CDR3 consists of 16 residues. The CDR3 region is CASSLEASGSTYEQYF. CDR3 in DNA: TGCGCCAGCAGCTTGGAAGCTAGCGGGAGTACCTACGAGCAGTACTTC.

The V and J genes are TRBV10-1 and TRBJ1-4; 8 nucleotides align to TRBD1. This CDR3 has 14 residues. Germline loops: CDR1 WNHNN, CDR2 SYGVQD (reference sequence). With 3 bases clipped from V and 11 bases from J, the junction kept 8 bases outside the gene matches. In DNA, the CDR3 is TGCGCCAGCAGTGAATCGGACAGGGTTGGGAAACTGTTTTTT. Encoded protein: CASSESDRVGKLFF.

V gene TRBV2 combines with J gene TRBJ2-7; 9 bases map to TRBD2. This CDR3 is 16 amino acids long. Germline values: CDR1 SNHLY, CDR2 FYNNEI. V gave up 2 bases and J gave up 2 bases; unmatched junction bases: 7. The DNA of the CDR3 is TGTGCCAGCAGTGAAAGGGGCGGCGGGAGGGCCTACGAGCAGTACTTC. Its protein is CASSERGGGRAYEQYF. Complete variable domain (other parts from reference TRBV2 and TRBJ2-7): EPEVTQTPSHQVTQMGQEVILRCVPISNHLYFYWYRQILGQKVEFLVSFYNNEISEKSEIFDDQFSVERPDGSNFTLKIRSTKLEDSAMYFCASSERGGGRAYEQYFGPGTRLTVT.

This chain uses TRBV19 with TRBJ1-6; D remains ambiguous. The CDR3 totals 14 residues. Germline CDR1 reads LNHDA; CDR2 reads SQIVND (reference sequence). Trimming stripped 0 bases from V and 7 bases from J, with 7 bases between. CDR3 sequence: CASSIDQWNSPLHF. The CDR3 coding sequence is TGTGCCAGTAGTATAGATCAGTGGAATTCACCCCTCCACTTT.